The T cell receptor (beta chain) under discussion was sequenced for a study of blood T cell repertoires in COVID-19 (dated by TCRdb to 2019 to 2021). Study-wide context: Samples covering the acute and convalescent phases of COVID-19 were provided by collaborators in the United States, Italy and Spain. The material from the prospective study consisted of cDNA or gDNA derived from T cells, B-cell-depleted T cells, or PBMCs. Deeply sampled blood TCRbeta repertoires from subjects exposed to, actively infected with, or recovered from COVID-19 were included in the dataset. The repertoires were made available in a free public database intended to serve as a resource for research on the immune response to SARS-CoV-2. Samples were obtained from the ongoing ImmuneRACE study (first 160 participants) and from about 1,300 subjects provided by 6 global collaborators. Nearly every sample came with metadata listing a de-identified subject ID, COVID-19 status, age in years and sex. Where HLA class I and class II types were available, the types were taken from metadata supplied by the sample provider, not from assay-based typing. The study at large found these results: The quantity of clinical and demographic metadata differed by source and by participant and was supplied without curation.

The immunoSEQ Assay, a bias-controlled multiplex PCR, was used to amplify TCRbeta CDR3 regions from genomic DNA. On the study's bioinformatics: Within the assay, amplification of reference gene primers was used to estimate how many nucleated cells each sample contained. Sequence reads were collapsed and filtered to measure the absolute abundance of every unique TCRbeta CDR3 rearrangement. Productive Simpson clonality was computed per sample as the square root of Simpson's diversity index over productive rearrangements. TCRdb obtained this table from immuneACCESS and retained in-frame rearrangements with V and J assigned. These tables miss some clones; where compared with another copy, unresolved V genes account for less than half of the shortfall, and the remainder is unexplained. That table supplies the V and J calls and clone size; D and trimming were determined from the DNA. The sample table shows about 80,000 clones, and 65% to 85% are seen once. Less than 40% of the sample goes to the ten largest clones.

Notes on this clone: What antigen it recognizes has not been identified. Base-call qualities are not available, and no considerably larger clone is one nucleotide away.

From cysteine to phenylalanine, the CDR3 is 14 amino acids long. Only the CDR3 portion is preserved as DNA: 42 bases, with reading frame beginning at the first base. CDR1 and CDR2, per the germline V gene, are SNHLY and FYNNEI. Deletion took 6 bases off V and 1 base off J, with a span of 12 bases between the germline ends. Collaborating institutions collected whole blood in K2EDTA tubes following their own protocols. Collaborator samples were shipped for TCRbeta analysis as frozen whole blood, isolated PBMCs, or DNA extracted from either sample type. The sequence was obtained from an elderly man with active or convalescent COVID-19. The specimen was peripheral blood. The receptor chain draws on TRBV2 and TRBJ1-1; no D segment can be confidently identified. The CDR3 amino acid sequence is: CASRYGSGNTEAFF. The bases read TGTGCCAGCAGATACGGGTCGGGGAACACTGAAGCTTTCTTT.